Listed below are T cell receptor beta chains from one sample, sequenced in a study of cytomegalovirus exposure and HLA in healthy donors. Sequencing used immunoSEQ multiplex PCR; TCRdb keeps in-frame clones, though not all of them. The repertoire holds about 180,000 clones, with around 85% as singletons. The sequenced material came from PBMCs. The receptors were gathered from a man aged 18-30 years in good health and CMV-seropositive. Both conserved end residues are part of each CDR3. The D gene is left open where the match is weak. Size tells how often a clone was seen (once, few, many) or the class of an expanded clone, and some rows leave it out.

V gene	J gene	D gene	clone size	CDR3 DNA	CDR3 protein
TRBV6-5	TRBJ1-6	NA	NA	TGTGCCAGCAGGATATCTGACAGGATTAATTCACCCCTCCACTTT	CASRISDRINSPLHF
TRBV2	TRBJ1-1	TRBD1	NA	TGTGCCAGCAGCGAGGACAGGGCAACCAAGAGAGCTTTCTTT	CASSEDRATKRAFF
TRBV2	TRBJ1-1	TRBD1	few	TGTGCCAGCACAGCAGGGGGCAACCTTATGAACACTGAAGCTTTCTTT	CASTAGGNLMNTEAFF
TRBV30	TRBJ2-7	TRBD1	NA	TGTGCCTGGCGGACCGGGACAGGGAACTACGAGCAGTACTTC	CAWRTGTGNYEQYF
TRBV19	TRBJ1-2	NA	NA	TGTGCCAGTAGTATCGACATCGATAACTATGGCTACACCTTC	CASSIDIDNYGYTF
TRBV29-1	TRBJ2-7	TRBD1	few	TGCAGCGGCGGGACAGGGGGCCCCTACGAGCAGTACTTC	CSGGTGGPYEQYF
TRBV7-8	TRBJ1-5	TRBD1	NA	TGTGCCAGCAGCTTAGGGGACAGGCCCTTTGAGCCCCAGCATTTT	CASSLGDRPFEPQHF
TRBV12-5	TRBJ2-3	TRBD2	NA	TGTGCTAGTGGTTTGGGGAGGCAAGCGGGGCGCACAGATACGCAGTATTTT	CASGLGRQAGRTDTQYF
TRBV21-1	TRBJ1-2	NA	few	TGTGCCAGCAGCAAGAACCTTGCCCGGGGGAGTAACTATGGCTACACCTTC	CASSKNLARGSNYGYTF
TRBV5-5	TRBJ2-7	TRBD1	NA	TGTGCCAGCAGCCTCCGGGACAGGGAGTCCTACGAGCAGTACTTC	CASSLRDRESYEQYF
TRBV11-3	TRBJ2-5	TRBD2	NA	TGTGCCAGCAGCTTAGGAGCGGGGGGCCCAGAGACCCAGTACTTC	CASSLGAGGPETQYF
TRBV2	TRBJ1-6	TRBD1	few	TGTGCCAGCACCTCACAGGGGCATAATTCACCCCTCCACTTT	CASTSQGHNSPLHF
TRBV6-6	TRBJ1-4	TRBD1	NA	TGTGCCAGCAGTACCTCATTAGGGACAGGAAATGAAAAACTGTTTTTT	CASSTSLGTGNEKLFF
TRBV18	TRBJ1-1	NA	NA	TGTGCCAGCTCACCACAGCTGAACACTGAAGCTTTCTTT	CASSPQLNTEAFF
TRBV7-9	TRBJ2-7	TRBD2	few	TGTGCCAGCAGCCCCCTCCGGGAGCGGGGGGAGCAGTACTTC	CASSPLRERGEQYF
TRBV19	TRBJ2-1	TRBD1	NA	TGTGCCAGTAGTAGGGACAGGGTAGGGAATGAGCAGTTCTTC	CASSRDRVGNEQFF
TRBV12-1	TRBJ1-5	NA	NA	TGTGCCAGCAGCTTGGCCCCTTGGGACAGGGGCAGGGATCAGCCCCAGCATTTT	CASSLAPWDRGRDQPQHF
TRBV5-1	TRBJ2-3	TRBD1	NA	TGCGCCAGCAGCTCGGGACAGGGGACAGATACGCAGTATTTT	CASSSGQGTDTQYF
TRBV29-1	TRBJ1-4	TRBD1	NA	TGCAGCGTAGGGACAGGAGGGAATGAAAAACTGTTTTTT	CSVGTGGNEKLFF
TRBV5-1	TRBJ2-7	TRBD1	NA	TGCGCCAGCAGCTTGGGGCCGACAGGGGCCTACGAGCAGTACTTC	CASSLGPTGAYEQYF
TRBV5-1	TRBJ2-7	NA	NA	TGCGCCAGCAGCGCCCCGGACAGTTTCGAGCAGTACTTC	CASSAPDSFEQYF
TRBV5-1	TRBJ1-1	TRBD1	NA	TGCGCCAGCACCCTGACAGGGGCGAACACTGAAGCTTTCTTT	CASTLTGANTEAFF
TRBV5-1	TRBJ1-2	NA	NA	TGCGCCAGCAGCTATACCACAGGACCCTATGGCTACACCTTC	CASSYTTGPYGYTF
TRBV30	TRBJ1-4	NA	NA	TGTGCCTGGGCTAATTCCGGGTCCCTGTTTTTT	CAWANSGSLFF
TRBV5-1	TRBJ2-1	NA	NA	TGCGCCAGCATGCATCTGGAGGGAACCTCGGGCAATGAGCAGTTCTTC	CASMHLEGTSGNEQFF
TRBV7-2	TRBJ1-6	NA	NA	TGTGCCAGCAGCTTAGCGAAACCGGGGGCCCTCCACTTT	CASSLAKPGALHF
TRBV7-3	TRBJ2-6	NA	NA	TGTGCCAGCAGCCAGGGGTGGGGTTCTGGGGCCAACGTCCTGACTTTC	CASSQGWGSGANVLTF
TRBV30	TRBJ2-1	NA	NA	TGTGCCTGCCCTGGGGGGGCCAATGAGCAGTTCTTC	CACPGGANEQFF
TRBV28	TRBJ1-5	NA	NA	TGTGCCAGCACCTACTCCACACGAGGAGAAGAACAGCCCCAGCATTTT	CASTYSTRGEEQPQHF
TRBV2	TRBJ2-2	NA	NA	TGTGCCAGCAGGGGTACAGGAGACACCGGGGAGCTGTTTTTT	CASRGTGDTGELFF
TRBV4-1	TRBJ1-1	TRBD1	NA	TGCGCCAGCAGCCAAAGCCGGACAGGGCCGGGTGAAGCTTTCTTT	CASSQSRTGPGEAFF
TRBV18	TRBJ2-7	NA	NA	TGTGCCAGCTCACCACCGACGGGGGAGCAGTACTTC	CASSPPTGEQYF